The next 22 T cell receptor beta chains were all read from a single sample in a study of blood T cells in healthy people across ages. Primers used in a second PCR of roughly 7 to 11 cycles were a sample-barcoded 5' primer and a J-beta primer mix. TCRdb reprocessed the 5' RACE reads via MiXCR and lists one record per CDR3 protein. Counted here are around 800,000 distinct CDR3 sequences, under 45% occurring once; the ten biggest clones make up about a fifth. Material: blood. These receptors were collected from a man in his sixties in good health.

The J gene is TRBJ2-5, the V gene TRBV6-5; D is possibly TRBD1 (6 bases). Trimming shortened V by 0 bases and J by 13 bases, and 24 bases separated the two germline ends. The germline gives CDR1 MNHEY, CDR2 SVGAGI. CDR3 length equals 16 residues. The CDR3 here is CASSYSRTATLYERYF. As DNA, the CDR3 is TGTGCCAGCAGTTACTCGAGGACAGCGACGTTGTACGAGCGGTACTTC.

The chain combines TRBV20-1 with TRBJ2-7; D is unclear. From germline, CDR1 is DFQATT and CDR2 SNEGSKA (reference sequence). Trimming took off 2 bases at V and 0 bases at J, with 11 bases between the two ends. CDR3 length: 14 amino acids. The CDR3 sequence: CSARPLGGSYEQYF. DNA for the CDR3: TGCAGTGCTAGACCCCTTGGCGGCTCCTACGAGCAGTACTTC.

The rearrangement uses TRBV7-2 and TRBJ2-3; weak D call: TRBD1 (6 bases). The CDR3 has 11 residues. The germline CDR1 and CDR2 sequences are SGHTA and FQGNSA. Trimming took 8 bases from V and 9 from J, leaving 12 bases between them. The CDR3 loop reads CASRNTGTQYF. The DNA for the CDR3 is TGTGCCAGCCGAAATACAGGGACGCAGTATTTT. Filled out from reference TRBV7-2 and TRBJ2-3, the complete variable domain reads GAGVSQSPSNKVTEKGKDVELRCDPISGHTALYWYRQSLGQGLEFLIYFQGNSAPDKSGLPSDRFSAERTGGSVSTLTIQRTQQEDSAVYLCASRNTGTQYFGPGTRLTVL.

The rearrangement links TRBV20-1 to TRBJ2-7, with D possibly matching TRBD1 (5 bases). The CDR3 has 14 residues. Germline V gene lookup returns CDR1 DFQATT and CDR2 SNEGSKA (reference sequence). V was cut by 0 bases and J by 1 base, with 10 bases left in between. The CDR3 coding sequence is TGCAGTGCTAGAGAAAGGGGCGCATCCTACGAGCAGTACTTC. Translating it yields CSARERGASYEQYF.

The chain carries TRBV6-1 and TRBJ2-4, with 8 bases lining up with TRBD1. The CDR3 is 14 amino acids. The V and J ends lost 5 bases and 8 bases, in that order; junction bases with no gene match: 8. The germline V gene encodes CDR1 MNHNS and CDR2 SASEGT. CDR3 nucleotide sequence: TGTGCCAGCAGTTTGAACAGGGGGTATGACATTCAGTACTTC. This encodes CASSLNRGYDIQYF.

This chain uses TRBV25-1 with TRBJ2-7; D possibly uses TRBD1 or TRBD2 (5 bases each). V was pared by 1 base and J by 0 bases, with 7 bases between. The germline V gene has CDR1 MGHDK and CDR2 SYGVNS. CDR3 size: 14 residues. CDR3 nucleotides: TGTGCCAGCAGTGAATGGGACGGCTCCTACGAGCAGTACTTC. Translating it yields CASSEWDGSYEQYF.

This clonotype was seen only a few times. V and J are TRBV9 and TRBJ2-7; the match to TRBD1 covers 9 bases. Per the germline V gene, CDR1 is SGDLS and CDR2 is YYNGEE. The CDR3 runs to 15 residues. V was pared by 3 bases and J by 5 bases, with 9 bases of the junction left unmatched. CDR3 coding DNA: TGTGCCAGCAGCGATACCGGGACAGGGTACCACGAGCAGTACTTC. Protein sequence: CASSDTGTGYHEQYF.

The V gene is TRBV6-1, the J gene TRBJ2-1, with TRBD2 matching over 9 bases. Trimming at V came to 6 bases and at J to 7 bases, leaving 16 bases not matched to a gene. CDR1 and CDR2 from the germline V gene are MNHNS and SASEGT. The CDR3 spans 17 residues. The CDR3: CASRGLGGPAGGNEQFF. DNA for the CDR3: TGTGCCAGCAGAGGTCTGGGGGGGCCGGCGGGGGGGAATGAGCAGTTCTTC.

DNA for the CDR3: TGTGCCAGCAGTTACTCGTATCAGGACTATGGCTACACCTTC. Residues: CASSYSYQDYGYTF. J is TRBJ1-2 and V is TRBV6-5, with D hard to call. This CDR3 region has 14 residues. Germline V gene data show CDR1 as MNHEY and CDR2 as SVGAGI. The germline V and J ends were trimmed by 0 bases and 3 bases, with 8 bases remaining between them.

This clonotype was recorded only once. The chain uses TRBV2 and TRBJ2-2; TRBD1 might be the D (5 bases). Looked up from germline, CDR1 is SNHLY and CDR2 is FYNNEI. Trimming took 6 bases from V and 5 from J, leaving 10 bases between them. The CDR3 has 13 residues. The CDR3 DNA follows: TGTGCCAGCAGGAAACAGGAGACCGGGGAGCTGTTTTTT. Protein sequence: CASRKQETGELFF.

V and J are TRBV20-1 and TRBJ2-1; the match to TRBD2 covers 11 bases. Losses at the gene ends were 1 base for V and 7 bases for J; bases not matched to a gene: 12. Per the germline V gene, CDR1 is DFQATT and CDR2 is SNEGSKA (reference sequence). This CDR3 has 17 residues. The CDR3 DNA follows: TGCAGTGCTAGAGGGCTAGCGGGGGGCCAAAATAGTAATGAGCAGTTCTTC. Translation: CSARGLAGGQNSNEQFF.

On this clonotype: This may arise from a read error, as a much more abundant clone is one base away. The chain links TRBV6-5 to TRBJ2-1, with no clear D. The J call is doubtful: the DNA matches TRBJ2-7 better. Germline V gene lookup returns CDR1 MNHEY and CDR2 SVGAGI. CDR3 length: 15 residues. DNA of the CDR3: TGTGCCAGCAGTTACGGCAGGAGCCACTCAAATGAGCAGTACTTC. Translated, it gives CASSYGRSHSNEQYF.

The J gene is TRBJ2-2, the V gene TRBV5-5; 10 nucleotides agree with TRBD1. The V and J ends lost 5 bases and 5 bases, in that order; junction bases with no gene match: 6. This CDR3 comprises 15 residues. Germline V CDR1 and CDR2: SGHKS, YYEKEE (reference sequence). CDR3 bases: TGTGCCAGCAGGCGGGGACAGGGGTGGACCGGGGAGCTGTTTTTT. Protein product: CASRRGQGWTGELFF. Filled out from reference TRBV5-5 and TRBJ2-2, the complete variable domain reads DAGVTQSPTHLIKTRGQQVTLRCSPISGHKSVSWYQQVLGQGPQFIFQYYEKEERGRGNFPDRFSARQFPNYSSELNVNALLLGDSALYLCASRRGQGWTGELFFGEGSRLTVL.

The chain links TRBV5-6 to TRBJ1-5; TRBD1 agrees at 10 bases. The V and J ends lost 5 bases and 2 bases, in that order; junction bases with no gene match: 7. The CDR3 has 16 amino acids. Germline loops: CDR1 SGHDT, CDR2 YYEEEE. CDR3 in amino acids: CASRLWGTGGNQPQHF. CDR3 coding DNA: TGTGCCAGCAGGCTATGGGGGACAGGGGGCAATCAGCCCCAGCATTTT.

In this sample, this clonotype turned up a few times. The V gene is TRBV20-1, the J gene TRBJ2-3, with 8 bases aligning to TRBD1. CDR1 is DFQATT and CDR2 is SNEGSKA in the germline V gene (reference sequence). V shed 6 bases and J 2 bases; nucleotides not matched to a gene: 10. This CDR3 is 15 amino acids long. The CDR3 DNA follows: TGCAGTGCAAACAGGGGGTCAGTTCCCACAGATACGCAGTATTTT. This translates into CSANRGSVPTDTQYF.

The rearrangement joins TRBV7-2 to TRBJ1-1; perhaps TRBD1 as D (5 bases). Between the trimmed V and J ends, which lost 6 bases and 3 bases, there was a span of 11 bases. Germline CDR1 and CDR2: SGHTA and FQGNSA. The CDR3 contains 13 residues. The CDR3 DNA sequence: TGTGCCAGCAGAGGGGATTGGTACACTGAAGCTTTCTTT. Translated: CASRGDWYTEAFF.

This clonotype has only a few counts. V and J are TRBV4-1 and TRBJ1-1, with 7 bases fitting TRBD1. The germline V gene has CDR1 MGHRA and CDR2 YSYEKL. The trim removed 3 bases at V and 8 bases at J, leaving 9 bases unmatched. The CDR3 runs 14 residues. The CDR3 loop reads CASSQVTGYGEAFF. The CDR3 DNA reads TGCGCCAGCAGCCAGGTGACAGGGTACGGGGAAGCTTTCTTT.

Ten or more counts support this clonotype. This chain's CDR3 is CSIKGGSSYNEQFF. CDR3 nucleotide sequence: TGCAGCATCAAGGGGGGAAGTTCCTACAATGAGCAGTTCTTC. The J gene is TRBJ2-1, the V gene TRBV29-1; either TRBD1 or TRBD2 may fit D (6 bases each). V shed 8 bases and J shed 1 base, with 15 bases lying between them. The CDR3 is made up of 14 amino acids. Germline-derived CDR1 and CDR2 are SQVTM and ANQGSEA.

About this clonotype itself: A read error may explain this, as a much larger clone is one base away. This chain's CDR3 is CSARIQNYEQYF. DNA of the CDR3: TGCAGTGCTAGAATACAGAACTACGAGCAGTACTTC. The chain combines TRBV20-1 with TRBJ2-7; D is uncertain. Germline CDR1 reads DFQATT; CDR2 reads SNEGSKA (reference sequence). The CDR3 runs to 12 residues. V was shortened by 2 bases and J by 3 bases, with 8 bases between the two germline ends.

In this sample, this clonotype turned up many times. The chain couples TRBV6-2 or TRBV6-3 to TRBJ2-1; TRBD1 agrees at 10 bases. Germline trimming cut 6 bases from V and 5 bases from J; bases unmatched to any gene: 1. Germline V gene sequence: CDR1 MNHEY, CDR2 SVGEGT. The CDR3 totals 13 residues. As DNA, the CDR3 is TGTGCCAGCAGGGGGACAGGGGACAATGAGCAGTTCTTC. The encoded protein is CASRGTGDNEQFF.

The rearrangement joins TRBV5-1 to TRBJ1-1, with a tentative D call TRBD1 (6 bases). Trimming shortened V by 0 bases and J by 6 bases, and 21 bases separated the two germline ends. The germline CDR1 and CDR2 sequences are SGHRS and YFSETQ. The CDR3 totals 17 residues. CDR3 sequence (DNA): TGCGCCAGCAGCTTGGGTCAGGGGAGTCTAATTTCATCTGAAGCTTTCTTT. It yields the protein CASSLGQGSLISSEAFF.

The chain couples TRBV20-1 to TRBJ2-3; D uncertain. CDR3 size: 12 residues. The germline V gene encodes CDR1 DFQATT and CDR2 SNEGSKA (reference sequence). V was clipped by 5 bases and J by 5 bases, with 11 bases between them. The CDR3 region is CSACSTQDTQYF. CDR3 nucleotides: TGCAGTGCTTGTTCTACTCAAGATACGCAGTATTTT.